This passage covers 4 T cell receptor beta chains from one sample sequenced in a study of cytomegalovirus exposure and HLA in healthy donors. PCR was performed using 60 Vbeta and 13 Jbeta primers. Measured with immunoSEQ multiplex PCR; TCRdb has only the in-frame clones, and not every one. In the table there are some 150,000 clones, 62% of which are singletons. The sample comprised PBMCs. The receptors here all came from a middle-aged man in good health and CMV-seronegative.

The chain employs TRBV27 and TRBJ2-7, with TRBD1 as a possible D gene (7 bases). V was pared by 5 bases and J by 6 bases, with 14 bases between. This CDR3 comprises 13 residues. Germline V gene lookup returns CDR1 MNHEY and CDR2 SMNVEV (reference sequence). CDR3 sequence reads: CASSPAGQTEQYF. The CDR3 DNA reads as TGTGCCAGCAGTCCCGCGGGACAGACCGAGCAGTACTTC.

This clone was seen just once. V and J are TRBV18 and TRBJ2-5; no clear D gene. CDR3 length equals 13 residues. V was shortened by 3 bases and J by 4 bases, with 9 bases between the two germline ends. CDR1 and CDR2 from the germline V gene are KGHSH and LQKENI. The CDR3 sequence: CASSPHPGETQYF. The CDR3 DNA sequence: TGTGCCAGCTCACCTCATCCGGGAGAGACCCAGTACTTC.

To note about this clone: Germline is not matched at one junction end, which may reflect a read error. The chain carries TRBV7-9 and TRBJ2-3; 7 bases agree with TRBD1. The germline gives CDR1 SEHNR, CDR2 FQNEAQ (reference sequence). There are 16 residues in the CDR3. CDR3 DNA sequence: TGTTCCAGCAGTTCCTACAGGGGTTTTTACACAGATACGCAGTATTTT. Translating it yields CSSSSYRGFYTDTQYF.

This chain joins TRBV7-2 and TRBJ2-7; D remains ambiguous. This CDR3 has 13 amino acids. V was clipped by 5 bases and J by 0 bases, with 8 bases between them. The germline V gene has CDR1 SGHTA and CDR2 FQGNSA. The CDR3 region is CASSPHSSYEQYF. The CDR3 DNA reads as TGTGCCAGCAGCCCGCACAGCTCCTACGAGCAGTACTTC.